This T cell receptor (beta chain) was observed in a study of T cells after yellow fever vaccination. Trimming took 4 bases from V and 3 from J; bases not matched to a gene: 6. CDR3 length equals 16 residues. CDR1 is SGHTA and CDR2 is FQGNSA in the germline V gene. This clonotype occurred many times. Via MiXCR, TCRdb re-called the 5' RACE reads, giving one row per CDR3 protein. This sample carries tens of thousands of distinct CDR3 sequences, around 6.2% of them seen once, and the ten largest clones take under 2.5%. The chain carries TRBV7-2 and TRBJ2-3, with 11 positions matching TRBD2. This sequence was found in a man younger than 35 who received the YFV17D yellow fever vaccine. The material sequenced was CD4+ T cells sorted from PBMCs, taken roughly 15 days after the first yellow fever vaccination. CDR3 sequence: CASSSDVAGGTDTQYF. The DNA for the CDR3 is TGTGCCAGCAGCTCAGATGTAGCGGGGGGGACAGATACGCAGTATTTT.